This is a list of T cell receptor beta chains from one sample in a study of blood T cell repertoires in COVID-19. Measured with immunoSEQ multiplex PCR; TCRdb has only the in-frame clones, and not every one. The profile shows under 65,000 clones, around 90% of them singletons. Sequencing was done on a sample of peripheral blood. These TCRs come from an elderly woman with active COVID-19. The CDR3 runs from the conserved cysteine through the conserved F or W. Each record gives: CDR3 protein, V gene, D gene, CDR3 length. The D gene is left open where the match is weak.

CDR3aa: CASSFGQVEQETQYF
v_gene: TRBV5-1
d_gene: TRBD1
len: 15

CDR3aa: CASSQATGGGELFF
v_gene: TRBV14
d_gene: TRBD1
len: 14

CDR3aa: CASSSRGSETQYF
v_gene: TRBV3-1/TRBV3-2
d_gene: -
len: 13

CDR3aa: CASSEDPEYNEQFF
v_gene: TRBV2
d_gene: -
len: 14

CDR3aa: CASSQGSGGETQYF
v_gene: TRBV7-9
d_gene: TRBD1
len: 14

CDR3aa: CASSPPATGMSSPLHF
v_gene: TRBV7-9
d_gene: TRBD1
len: 16

CDR3aa: CASSLDSRSSGNTIYF
v_gene: TRBV7-2
d_gene: -
len: 16

CDR3aa: CASSGGGAQETQYF
v_gene: TRBV2
d_gene: TRBD2
len: 14

CDR3aa: CSVEVPGTSGRANEQFF
v_gene: TRBV29-1
d_gene: TRBD2
len: 17

CDR3aa: CASSSGLAGGVRFGSYEQYF
v_gene: TRBV5-1
d_gene: TRBD2
len: 20

CDR3aa: CASSLGSLEGYTF
v_gene: TRBV5-6
d_gene: -
len: 13

CDR3aa: CASSFVSPHPGQGGDTQYF
v_gene: TRBV28
d_gene: -
len: 19

CDR3aa: CASSYTSEDNEQFF
v_gene: TRBV7-2
d_gene: TRBD2
len: 14

CDR3aa: CASSQGLWRTGTRNNEQFF
v_gene: TRBV4-1
d_gene: TRBD2
len: 19

CDR3aa: CAISGLAGGPQETQYF
v_gene: TRBV10-3
d_gene: TRBD2
len: 16

CDR3aa: CASSPAGINTDTQYF
v_gene: TRBV18
d_gene: -
len: 15

CDR3aa: CATSDFRGSATSTDTQYF
v_gene: TRBV24-1
d_gene: TRBD2
len: 18

CDR3aa: CATRGSAQGEEKLFF
v_gene: TRBV19
d_gene: TRBD1
len: 15

CDR3aa: CASSYGLAGSTDTQYF
v_gene: TRBV6-5
d_gene: TRBD2
len: 16

CDR3aa: CASSPTGGSGEAYEQYF
v_gene: TRBV28
d_gene: -
len: 17

CDR3aa: CATSEAGGTEAFF
v_gene: TRBV24-1
d_gene: TRBD1
len: 13

CDR3aa: CASSLAGGVPETQYF
v_gene: TRBV7-2
d_gene: TRBD2
len: 15

CDR3aa: CASIRPETGPYNEQFF
v_gene: TRBV27
d_gene: TRBD1
len: 16

CDR3aa: CASSASGRGEQFF
v_gene: TRBV9
d_gene: TRBD2
len: 13

CDR3aa: CASTPSLRASGGAGTDTQYF
v_gene: TRBV5-1
d_gene: TRBD2
len: 20

CDR3aa: CASSEEGAYEQYF
v_gene: TRBV5-4
d_gene: -
len: 13

CDR3aa: CASGQTGRGNEKLFF
v_gene: TRBV28
d_gene: -
len: 15

CDR3aa: CASSQSLGQFANTGELFF
v_gene: TRBV5-6
d_gene: -
len: 18

CDR3aa: CASGTKATNQPQHF
v_gene: TRBV28
d_gene: -
len: 14

CDR3aa: CASSQGSTGELFF
v_gene: TRBV28
d_gene: -
len: 13

CDR3aa: CASSRTGTGNQYTEAFF
v_gene: TRBV7-9
d_gene: TRBD1
len: 17

CDR3aa: CATSRQAGAGDTQYF
v_gene: TRBV15
d_gene: TRBD2
len: 15

CDR3aa: CASSPEAGANVLTF
v_gene: TRBV18
d_gene: -
len: 14

CDR3aa: CASSLEGLAGVDEQFF
v_gene: TRBV5-1
d_gene: TRBD2
len: 16

CDR3aa: CASSQHGGQGELKLHF
v_gene: TRBV14
d_gene: TRBD1
len: 16

CDR3aa: CASSLEGTPYNEQFF
v_gene: TRBV5-1
d_gene: -
len: 15

CDR3aa: CASSSNIAGGMNEQFF
v_gene: TRBV5-6
d_gene: TRBD2
len: 16

CDR3aa: CASSIVFAGGSEKLFF
v_gene: TRBV19
d_gene: TRBD1
len: 16

CDR3aa: CASSTQGGGYGYTF
v_gene: TRBV10-2
d_gene: TRBD1
len: 14

CDR3aa: CASSPADRAYQPQHF
v_gene: TRBV21-1
d_gene: -
len: 15

CDR3aa: CASSTRQANYGYTF
v_gene: TRBV6-2/TRBV6-3
d_gene: -
len: 14

CDR3aa: CATSTSSGELFF
v_gene: TRBV15
d_gene: -
len: 12

CDR3aa: CASSGLAGNLPDTQYF
v_gene: TRBV9
d_gene: TRBD2
len: 16

CDR3aa: CASSLQTGQETQYF
v_gene: TRBV6-2/TRBV6-3
d_gene: -
len: 14

CDR3aa: CASSREPTSGLLNEQFF
v_gene: TRBV5-4
d_gene: TRBD2
len: 17

CDR3aa: CASSTQGGQGDGYTF
v_gene: TRBV21-1
d_gene: -
len: 15

CDR3aa: CASSLWTGGDSPLHF
v_gene: TRBV7-9
d_gene: TRBD1
len: 15

CDR3aa: CASSFRLALSEQYF
v_gene: TRBV28
d_gene: TRBD2
len: 14

CDR3aa: CASSQGSGSIYNEQFF
v_gene: TRBV14
d_gene: TRBD2
len: 16

CDR3aa: CASSQAGANVLTF
v_gene: TRBV2
d_gene: -
len: 13

CDR3aa: CASSPGLAGEREQFF
v_gene: TRBV11-3
d_gene: TRBD2
len: 15

CDR3aa: CASSIANTGELFF
v_gene: TRBV3-1/TRBV3-2
d_gene: -
len: 13

CDR3aa: CASSASRGAGEKLFF
v_gene: TRBV19
d_gene: -
len: 15

CDR3aa: CASRSGTSSYNEQFF
v_gene: TRBV27
d_gene: TRBD2
len: 15

CDR3aa: CSASWAGAQNTEAFF
v_gene: TRBV20-1
d_gene: -
len: 15

CDR3aa: CASIAWAGGLTNEQFF
v_gene: TRBV5-1
d_gene: TRBD2
len: 16

CDR3aa: CASASGTYLSEQYF
v_gene: TRBV3-1/TRBV3-2
d_gene: TRBD2
len: 14

CDR3aa: CASSSRGGAGETQYF
v_gene: TRBV3-1/TRBV3-2
d_gene: TRBD2
len: 15

CDR3aa: CASSAITGFGNTIYF
v_gene: TRBV2
d_gene: -
len: 15

CDR3aa: CASSPPGLRNTEAFF
v_gene: TRBV7-9
d_gene: -
len: 15